The 2 T cell receptor beta chains listed next were all sequenced from one sample in a study of T cell responses to AZD1222 COVID-19 vaccine. This table comes from immunoSEQ multiplex PCR, and its TCRdb copy is limited to in-frame clones, with some not included. The sample holds about 150,000 clones, roughly nine tenths seen once. The material was peripheral blood, obtained on day 0 of AZD1222 vaccination. These receptors all stem from an adult in good health.

V is TRBV7-2 and J is TRBJ1-2, with 10 bases lining up with TRBD1. The CDR3 extends over 14 amino acids. J was trimmed by 7 bases and V by 5 bases; bases with no gene match: 7. Germline V gene lookup returns CDR1 SGHTA and CDR2 FQGNSA. CDR3 bases: TGTGCCAGCAGCCCCATCGGACAGGGGGTTGGCTACACCTTC. Residues: CASSPIGQGVGYTF.

The chain couples TRBV28 to TRBJ1-2; no firm D call. The germline V gene has CDR1 MDHEN and CDR2 SYDVKM. Trimming removed 5 bases at V and 8 bases at J, with 6 bases between. The CDR3 is 10 amino acids. The CDR3 DNA follows: TGTGCCAGCAGTCGGATGGGCTACACCTTC. Translated: CASSRMGYTF.